Described below is a single T cell receptor beta chain sequence and its context. Which antigen it targets is not known. Base qualities are missing; no much larger clone stands one base away. Libraries were constructed by 5' RACE. TCRdb names Illumina HiSeq 2500 as the instrument used. The second PCR ran for roughly 7 to 12 cycles and used a J-beta primer mix along with a sample-barcoded 5' primer. A unique molecular identifier was introduced onto each TCR beta cDNA molecule by a template-switch 5' adaptor carrying 12 random nucleotides. Each sample yielded at least 2.5 million CDR3-containing paired-end reads. First-strand cDNA was synthesized from all RNA with the Mint cDNA synthesis kit, primed by a TRBC-specific oligonucleotide. After uracil-DNA glycosylase treatment, a first 18-cycle PCR used universal primers M1SS and BC2_uni_R on all cDNA. In the paper's pipeline: Each sample was normalized by randomly selecting 1 million high-quality reads, each carrying a distinct molecular identifier. Instead of being binned into consensus sequences, reads that shared molecular identifiers were thrown out. MiTCR, with a Q25 quality threshold and the strictest error-elimination algorithm, was used for CDR3 identification, clonotype clustering and error correction. A nonparametric unseen species model using Euler transformation provided a lower-bound estimate of total TCR beta diversity. The raw public reads went through TCRdb reprocessing: fastp at Q25, MiXCR clone calling, in-frame beta chains kept. Identical CDR3 proteins give one entry, which carries the most common genes and DNA. The V and J calls reflect TCRdb's pipeline rather than the authors' work. The sample data list hundreds of thousands of distinct CDR3 sequences, and approximately 44% of these were observed just once. The ten largest clonotypes hold roughly 19% of the sample.

Trimming takes 5 bases off V and 8 bases off J; junction bases not matched to a gene: 1. As encoded in the germline V gene (reference sequence), CDR1 is GTSNPN while CDR2 is SVGIG. Taken from cysteine to phenylalanine, the CDR3 has 11 residues. Just CDR3 DNA is preserved here, 33 bases in frame from base 1. The record originates from a study of blood T cells in healthy people across ages (dated by TCRdb to between 2015 and 2016). For the wider study: Template switching captured roughly one uniquely barcoded TCR beta cDNA molecule per two T cells in model experiments. Donors of different ages were randomly distributed across sequencing lanes to avoid experimental bias. For two donors (one aged 18 to 30 and one aged 80 or older), the study analyzed two additional independent replicas of 1 million unique cDNA reads from the same blood draw. Donors were grouped into four age groups: young (average approximately 15 years), middle-aged (39), aged (around 60) and long-lived (just over 80). The study measured age-related changes in TCR beta repertoire diversity using deep sequencing normalized with unique cDNA molecular identifiers.

On the study overall, not on this receptor specifically: Estimates of total diversity from one million sequenced T cells were regarded as lower bounds and underestimates. Bulk unsorted PBMC profiling prevented conclusive comparison of naive and antigen-experienced compartments. There was a strong correlation between observed TCR beta diversity and the percentage of naive T cells measured by flow cytometry. The CMV infection status of donors was not known, potentially confounding age-related changes in expanded clonotypes. Observed TCR beta diversity per million T cells fell roughly linearly with age, and a significant reduction was already apparent by age roughly 40. Compared with the aged group, the long-lived group had more naive CD4+ T cells, fewer expanded clones and increased TCR diversity, a pattern suggesting age selection.

Donors were roughly 40 systemically healthy Caucasian individuals from Russia aged roughly 6 to 90 years. Ten milliliters of peripheral blood were collected from each donor into EDTA-treated Vacutainer tubes. PBMCs were isolated by Ficoll-Paque density-gradient centrifugation, with at least 6.5 million obtained per sample. Total RNA was extracted from PBMCs with Trizol reagent, with at least 6 micrograms obtained per sample. The percentages of naive CD45RAhigh/CD27high T cells were determined by flow cytometry on a PBMC aliquot from every donor. The sequenced sample was blood. The receptor chain draws on TRBV30 and TRBJ1-4; 8 bases in the junction line up with TRBD1. The sequence was obtained from a man between 60 and 75 years old in good health. The CDR3 sequence is CAWGQGEKLFF. The sequenced DNA: TGTGCCTGGGGACAGGGCGAAAAACTGTTTTTT. When the CDR3 is completed using the reference TRBV30 and TRBJ1-4 genes on either side, the full variable domain is SQTIHQWPATLVQPVGSPLSLECTVEGTSNPNLYWYRQAAGRGLQLLFYSVGIGQISSEVPQNLSASRPQDRQFILSSKKLLLSDSGFYLCAWGQGEKLFFGSGTQLSVL.